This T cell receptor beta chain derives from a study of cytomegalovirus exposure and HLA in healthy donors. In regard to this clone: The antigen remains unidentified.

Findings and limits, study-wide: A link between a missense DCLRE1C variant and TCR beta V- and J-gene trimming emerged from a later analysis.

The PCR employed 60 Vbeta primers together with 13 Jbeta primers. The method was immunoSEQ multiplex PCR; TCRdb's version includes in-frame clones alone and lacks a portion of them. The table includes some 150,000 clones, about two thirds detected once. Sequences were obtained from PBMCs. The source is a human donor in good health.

CDR3 residues: CASSLSGEEKLFF. The CDR3 region has the DNA TGTGCCAGCTCTCTCTCAGGGGAAGAAAAACTGTTTTTT. V gene TRBV18 combines with J gene TRBJ1-4, with D perhaps TRBD1 (6 bases). Trimming took 6 bases from V and 8 from J, leaving 13 bases between them. The CDR3 extends over 13 amino acids. Germline lookup yields CDR1 KGHSH and CDR2 LQKENI.